The 2 T cell receptor beta chains presented below share a single source sample, sequenced in a study of blood T cell repertoires in COVID-19. TCRdb's copy holds only in-frame clones and misses some; the assay was immunoSEQ multiplex PCR. The sample records some 290,000 clones, roughly 90% being singletons. The sample taken for sequencing was peripheral blood. The receptors shown here come from a woman aged 25 to 39 with COVID-19, enrolled during active disease.

The chain employs TRBV28 and TRBJ1-2; D call uncertain. Germline V gives CDR1 MDHEN, CDR2 SYDVKM. CDR3 length: 13 residues. V was clipped by 3 bases and J by 2 bases, with 7 bases between them. For the CDR3, the DNA is TGTGCCAGCAGTTTCGGTGCGAACTATGGCTACACCTTC. Translation: CASSFGANYGYTF.

This chain uses TRBV9 with TRBJ1-4; the D gene is possibly TRBD1 (5 bases). This CDR3 comprises 17 residues. Trimming removed 0 bases at V and 0 bases at J, with 12 bases between. Germline loops: CDR1 SGDLS, CDR2 YYNGEE. The CDR3 coding sequence is TGTGCCAGCAGCGTAGATAGGGGTGATCCAACTAATGAAAAACTGTTTTTT. It encodes CASSVDRGDPTNEKLFF.